The 31 T cell receptor beta chains below come from one sample, sequenced in a study of blood T cells in healthy people across ages. A second roughly 6 to 12 cycle PCR used barcoded and J-beta primers. Using its own MiXCR run on the 5' RACE reads, TCRdb lists one record per CDR3 protein. The sample has 1.5 million to 2 million distinct CDR3 sequences; about two fifths are singletons. The source material was blood. The origin of the receptors is a human donor in good health.

The rearrangement links TRBV5-5 to TRBJ2-1, with D unresolved. The J call is doubtful: the DNA matches TRBJ2-7 better. This CDR3 comprises 14 residues. Per the germline V gene, CDR1 is SGHKS and CDR2 is YYEKEE (reference sequence). In DNA, the CDR3 is TGTGCCAGCAGCTTAGAGAGCTCCTACAATGAGCAGTACTTC. Translating it yields CASSLESSYNEQYF.

In its sample, this clonotype was seen a few times. The genes are TRBV20-1 and TRBJ2-4, with 7 bases matching TRBD1. The germline gives CDR1 DFQATT, CDR2 SNEGSKA (reference sequence). J was trimmed by 1 base and V by 0 bases; bases with no gene match: 0. The CDR3 has 14 residues. CDR3 DNA sequence: TGCAGTGCTAGAGACAGGGGGGCCAAAAACATTCAGTACTTC. It is translated as CSARDRGAKNIQYF.

This clonotype was seen a few times. The chain links TRBV7-9 to TRBJ2-7; TRBD1 or TRBD2 may be the D gene (6 bases each). From germline, CDR1 is SEHNR and CDR2 FQNEAQ (reference sequence). The CDR3 consists of 16 residues. V gave up 5 bases and J gave up 1 base, with 18 bases separating them. The CDR3 reads CASSPSGGGLSYEQYF. The CDR3 DNA sequence: TGTGCCAGCAGCCCTAGTGGTGGGGGGCTTTCCTACGAGCAGTACTTC. Full variable domain (missing parts from reference TRBV7-9 and TRBJ2-7): DTGVSQNPRHKITKRGQNVTFRCDPISEHNRLYWYRQTLGQGPEFLTYFQNEAQLEKSRLLSDRFSAERPKGSFSTLEIQRTEQGDSAMYLCASSPSGGGLSYEQYFGPGTRLTVT.

The chain joins TRBV18 to TRBJ2-5; perhaps D is TRBD1 or TRBD2 (5 bases each). V was shortened by 3 bases and J by 3 bases, with 8 bases between the two germline ends. The CDR3 contains 13 residues. Germline V CDR1 and CDR2: KGHSH, LQKENI. The CDR3 sequence: CASSPGVEETQYF. The CDR3 bases are TGTGCCAGCTCACCGGGGGTCGAAGAGACCCAGTACTTC.

The chain links TRBV20-1 to TRBJ2-7, with D uncertain. The CDR3 runs 13 residues. Germline-derived CDR1 and CDR2 are DFQATT and SNEGSKA (reference sequence). V dropped 7 bases and J dropped 6 bases, with 19 bases sitting between them. The CDR3 region is CSGSKNHLREQYF. In DNA, the CDR3 is TGCAGTGGCTCTAAGAACCATCTACGCGAGCAGTACTTC.

The J gene is TRBJ2-5, the V gene TRBV7-2; 10 bases agree with TRBD2. With V trimmed by 6 bases and J by 2 bases, 9 bases remained unmatched. Looked up from germline, CDR1 is SGHTA and CDR2 is FQGNSA. CDR3 length: 16 residues. The CDR3 DNA sequence: TGTGCCAGCAGACTCAGCCTAGCGGGGGAGCAAGAGACCCAGTACTTC. Its protein is CASRLSLAGEQETQYF.

Notes on this clonotype: A read error is possible here, since a much larger clone lies one base away. The V gene is TRBV7-9, the J gene TRBJ2-7; 8 bases match TRBD1. CDR1 is SEHNR, CDR2 FQNEAQ, per germline (reference sequence). The trim removed 3 bases at V and 8 bases at J, leaving 3 bases unmatched. This CDR3 region has 12 residues. The CDR3 bases are TGTGCCAGCAGCTTCGGACAGGGCCAGCAGTACTTC. As protein: CASSFGQGQQYF.

This clonotype occurred once. The chain has TRBV20-1 and TRBJ1-2; weak D call: TRBD1 (5 bases). Trimming shortened V by 2 bases and J by 3 bases, and 13 bases separated the two germline ends. The CDR3 is made up of 14 amino acids. Germline V gives CDR1 DFQATT, CDR2 SNEGSKA (reference sequence). In DNA, the CDR3 is TGCAGTGCTAGACCGCAGGGTTCGGACTATGGCTACACCTTC. Translated, it gives CSARPQGSDYGYTF.

This sequence joins TRBV6-1 and TRBJ1-1, with D maybe TRBD1 (5 bases). The germline CDR1 and CDR2 sequences are MNHNS and SASEGT. The CDR3 runs to 17 residues. The ends were cut back, 6 bases at V and 1 base at J, with 21 bases in the middle. CDR3 nucleotides: TGTGCCAGCAGATCCAAGTCAGCAGGGTGGCCGAACACTGAAGCTTTCTTT. Translating it yields CASRSKSAGWPNTEAFF.

This clonotype was detected only once. The chain is built from TRBV11-2 and TRBJ2-5; 7 nucleotides agree with TRBD1. V shed 5 bases and J 0 bases; nucleotides not matched to a gene: 12. The CDR3 sequence is 17 residues long. The germline V gene has CDR1 SGHAT and CDR2 FQNNGV. CDR3 in amino acids: CASSPLAIQGYQETQYF. In DNA form, the CDR3 reads TGTGCCAGCAGCCCACTCGCTATACAGGGGTACCAAGAGACCCAGTACTTC.

The chain is built from TRBV2 and TRBJ1-5; D is possibly TRBD1 (5 bases). The CDR3 contains 15 residues. V lost 3 bases to trimming and J lost 2 bases, with 11 bases between them. Germline V gene sequence: CDR1 SNHLY, CDR2 FYNNEI. CDR3 loop: CASSDEGLGNQPQHF. The CDR3 DNA reads TGTGCCAGCAGTGACGAGGGGTTAGGCAATCAGCCCCAGCATTTT.

About this clonotype: At one end, the junction sequence differs from germline, possibly due to a read error. V and J are TRBV20-1 and TRBJ2-7; D may be TRBD2 (6 bases). CDR3 length: 13 amino acids. Germline lookup yields CDR1 DFQATT and CDR2 SNEGSKA (reference sequence). The CDR3 DNA reads TGCAGTACTCCCCGGGAGTTTATGGACGATCAGTACTTC. It specifies CSTPREFMDDQYF.

A remark on this clonotype: A much larger clone differs from this one at a single base, so this may be a read error. The rearrangement uses TRBV29-1 and TRBJ2-1; perhaps D is TRBD1 or TRBD2 (6 bases each). From germline, CDR1 is SQVTM and CDR2 ANQGSEA. The CDR3 is 15 residues long. The CDR3 coding sequence is TGCAGCGCCCAAACCCAATGGGGGGCGGAAAATGAGCGGTTCTTC. It yields the protein CSAQTQWGAENERFF.

The chain has TRBV7-2 and TRBJ2-3; 12 bases are a match to TRBD2. The CDR3 length is 16 residues. The V and J ends lost 5 bases and 4 bases, in that order; junction bases with no gene match: 7. Germline V CDR1 and CDR2: SGHTA, FQGNSA. As DNA, the CDR3 is TGTGCCAGCAGCCCAGTTGGGACTAGCGGGTCAGATACGCAGTATTTT. Protein product: CASSPVGTSGSDTQYF.

The CDR3 bases are TGCAGCGTTGAAGAAACATCAGCTAACTATGGCTACACCTTC. Protein product: CSVEETSANYGYTF. The chain employs TRBV29-1 and TRBJ1-2; D gene ambiguous. Trimming pared 0 bases from V and 0 bases from J, leaving 8 bases between. The CDR3 length is 14 residues. The germline CDR1 and CDR2 sequences are SQVTM and ANQGSEA. Using reference TRBV29-1 and TRBJ1-2 for the parts outside the CDR3, the full variable domain is SAVISQKPSRDICQRGTSLTIQCQVDSQVTMMFWYRQQPGQSLTLIATANQGSEATYESGFVIDKFPISRPNLTFSTLTVSNMSPEDSSIYLCSVEETSANYGYTFGSGTRLTVV.

The chain recombines TRBV7-3 with TRBJ2-3, with D perhaps matching TRBD1 (5 bases). The CDR3 contains 15 residues. The germline V gene encodes CDR1 SGHTA and CDR2 FQGTGA. V lost 0 bases and J 4 bases, leaving 11 bases between the germline ends. The CDR3: CASSLTGAAADTQYF. The CDR3 DNA is TGTGCCAGCAGCTTAACAGGGGCGGCCGCAGATACGCAGTATTTT.

This chain uses TRBV20-1 with TRBJ1-6; D might be TRBD1 (5 bases). Trimming stripped 5 bases from V and 8 bases from J, with 16 bases between. There are 14 residues in the CDR3. Germline-derived CDR1 and CDR2 are DFQATT and SNEGSKA (reference sequence). The CDR3 is CSAPTRDGHSPLHF. CDR3 sequence (DNA): TGCAGTGCTCCCACCCGGGACGGCCATTCACCCCTCCACTTT.

This clonotype was counted a few times. DNA for the CDR3: TGCAGTGCTAGAGCCACCTGGGGGGTCAATGAGCAGTTCTTC. This codes for CSARATWGVNEQFF. The V and J genes are TRBV20-1 and TRBJ2-1, with TRBD2 as a possible D gene (6 bases). Germline lookup yields CDR1 DFQATT and CDR2 SNEGSKA (reference sequence). Trimming removed 1 base from V and 6 bases from J, with 13 bases in between. The CDR3 has 14 amino acids.

This chain joins TRBV7-2 and TRBJ1-3, with D uncertain. There are 15 residues in the CDR3. Trimming cost V 1 base and J 4 bases, with 11 bases left between them. CDR1 is SGHTA and CDR2 is FQGNSA in the germline V gene. The DNA for the CDR3 is TGTGCCAGCAGCTTAGTTACGGGGAGAGGAAACACCATATATTTT. Translating it yields CASSLVTGRGNTIYF.

This clonotype turned up a few times. The chain is built from TRBV28 and TRBJ2-5; D not certain. CDR3 length: 11 residues. Trimming left V 6 bases short and J 7 bases short, with 9 bases between. In germline, CDR1 is MDHEN, CDR2 SYDVKM. The CDR3 protein is CASRGIRTQYF. The CDR3 DNA reads as TGTGCCAGCAGGGGGATACGGACCCAGTACTTC.

This clonotype turned up a few times. This chain connects TRBV5-1 to TRBJ2-7, with 11 bases identical to TRBD1. CDR3 length: 15 amino acids. V dropped 4 bases and J dropped 2; count of bases not matched to a gene: 5. Per germline, CDR1 SGHRS and CDR2 YFSETQ. The CDR3 region has the DNA TGCGCCAGCAGCCCAGGACAGGGGGCGGCCTACGAGCAGTACTTC. The encoded protein is CASSPGQGAAYEQYF.

V usage is TRBV24-1 and J usage is TRBJ1-5; no clear D. Trimming took off 0 bases at V and 5 bases at J, with 4 bases between the two ends. CDR3 length: 13 amino acids. The germline CDR1 and CDR2 sequences are KGHDR and SFDVKD. CDR3 bases: TGTGCCACCAGTGATTTGTGGGATCAGCCCCAGCATTTT. Amino acids: CATSDLWDQPQHF.

The chain employs TRBV12-3 or TRBV12-4 and TRBJ2-7; D unresolved. V lost 1 base, J lost 0 bases, and 13 bases lay in between. The CDR3 contains 16 residues. The CDR3 DNA follows: TGTGCCAGCAGTTTAGGGCCAATCAAAGGCTCCTACGAGCAGTACTTC. As protein: CASSLGPIKGSYEQYF.

The chain recombines TRBV7-2 with TRBJ1-2; TRBD1 matches at 7 bases. Germline trimming cut 4 bases from V and 6 bases from J; bases unmatched to any gene: 8. This CDR3 contains 14 residues. Germline V CDR1 and CDR2: SGHTA, FQGNSA. CDR3 sequence: CASSSPGGVDGYTF. CDR3 bases: TGTGCCAGCAGCTCCCCAGGGGGAGTCGATGGCTACACCTTC.

This clonotype was counted at least ten times. This sequence joins TRBV4-3 and TRBJ2-7; TRBD1 might be the D (5 bases). The CDR3 sequence is 14 residues long. Trimming stripped 3 bases from V and 2 bases from J, with 11 bases between. Germline CDR1 LGHNA, CDR2 YSLEER. DNA of the CDR3: TGCGCCAGCAGCCATCCCGACAGACCCTACGAGCAGTACTTC. This codes for CASSHPDRPYEQYF.

CDR3 DNA: TGTGCCAGCAGTCACAGAGGCGGCTACACCTTC. Its protein product is CASSHRGGYTF. The chain has TRBV6-6 and TRBJ1-2; D gene uncertain. The CDR3 is made up of 11 amino acids. Trimming removed 5 bases from V and 8 bases from J, with 9 bases in between. The V gene's germline CDR1 is MNHNY and CDR2 SVGAGI (reference sequence).

This chain links TRBV7-6 with TRBJ2-1, with TRBD2 matching 12 bases. Germline-derived CDR1 and CDR2 are SGHVS and FNYEAQ. The CDR3 sequence is 16 residues long. Losses at the gene ends were 4 bases for V and 5 bases for J; bases not matched to a gene: 6. The CDR3 protein is CASSSASGGANNEQFF. CDR3 coding DNA: TGTGCCAGCAGCTCCGCTAGCGGGGGGGCCAACAATGAGCAGTTCTTC.

The chain is built from TRBV29-1 and TRBJ2-5, with D possibly being TRBD1 (6 bases). Germline CDR1 and CDR2: SQVTM and ANQGSEA. The CDR3 totals 14 residues. Trimming left V 5 bases short and J 7 bases short, with 20 bases between. The CDR3 coding sequence is TGCAGCGTTTCGGCGAACACAGGGCACGGGACCCAGTACTTC. This sequence encodes CSVSANTGHGTQYF.

The chain uses TRBV6-5 and TRBJ1-4; D not resolved. V lost 8 bases to trimming and J lost 3 bases, with 7 bases between them. Germline CDR1 reads MNHEY; CDR2 reads SVGAGI. The CDR3 length is 12 residues. Here the CDR3 reads CASRSANEKLFF. CDR3 sequence (DNA): TGTGCCAGCCGTAGTGCTAATGAAAAACTGTTTTTT.

On this clonotype itself: The germline gene is not matched at one end of the junction; a read error may be the cause. The chain employs TRBV13 and TRBJ2-1; possibly TRBD2 for D (5 bases). The CDR3 runs to 16 residues. The germline V gene encodes CDR1 PRHDT and CDR2 FYEKMQ (reference sequence). The CDR3 nucleotides are TGTGCCGGCAGCTTAGGAACCGGGATCTCCTACAATGAGCAGTTCTTC. Protein product: CAGSLGTGISYNEQFF.

In its sample, this clonotype was seen a few times. CDR3 coding DNA: TGTGCCAGCAGGGGCGGACGCCTTTCCGGGGAGCTGTTTTTT. This encodes CASRGGRLSGELFF. The chain recombines TRBV12-3 or TRBV12-4 with TRBJ2-2, with D hard to call. With 6 bases removed from V and 6 bases from J, the gap between germline ends came to 14 bases. This CDR3 is built from 14 residues.